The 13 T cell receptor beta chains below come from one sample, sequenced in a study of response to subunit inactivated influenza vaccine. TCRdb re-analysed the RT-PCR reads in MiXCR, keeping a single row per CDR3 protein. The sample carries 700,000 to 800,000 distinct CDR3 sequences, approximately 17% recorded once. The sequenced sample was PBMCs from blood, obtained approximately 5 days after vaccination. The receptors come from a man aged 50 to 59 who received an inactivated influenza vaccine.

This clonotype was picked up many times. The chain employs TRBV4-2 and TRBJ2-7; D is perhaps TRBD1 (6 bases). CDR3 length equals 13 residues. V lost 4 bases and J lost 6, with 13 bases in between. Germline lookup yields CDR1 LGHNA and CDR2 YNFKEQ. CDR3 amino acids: CASSRQTGGEQYF. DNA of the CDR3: TGTGCCAGCAGCCGACAGACAGGTGGCGAGCAGTACTTC.

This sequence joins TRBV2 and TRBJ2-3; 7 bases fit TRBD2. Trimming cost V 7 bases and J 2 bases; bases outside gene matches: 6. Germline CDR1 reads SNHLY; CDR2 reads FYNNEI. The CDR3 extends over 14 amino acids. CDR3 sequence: CASIGGGITDTQYF. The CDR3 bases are TGTGCCAGCATTGGCGGGGGAATCACAGATACGCAGTATTTT.

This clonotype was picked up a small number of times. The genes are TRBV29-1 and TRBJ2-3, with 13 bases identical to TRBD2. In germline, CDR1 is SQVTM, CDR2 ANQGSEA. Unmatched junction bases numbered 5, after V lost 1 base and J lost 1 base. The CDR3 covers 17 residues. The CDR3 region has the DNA TGCAGCGTTGAAGGACTAGCGGGAGGCTGGGGCACAGATACGCAGTATTTT. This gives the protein CSVEGLAGGWGTDTQYF.

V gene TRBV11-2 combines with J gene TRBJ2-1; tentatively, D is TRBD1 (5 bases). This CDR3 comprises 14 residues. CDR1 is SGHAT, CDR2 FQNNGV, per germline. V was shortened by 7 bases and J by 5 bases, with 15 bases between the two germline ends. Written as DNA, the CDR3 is TGTGCCAGCAACCTCGGACGCAGGGACAATGAGCAGTTCTTC. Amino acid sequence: CASNLGRRDNEQFF.

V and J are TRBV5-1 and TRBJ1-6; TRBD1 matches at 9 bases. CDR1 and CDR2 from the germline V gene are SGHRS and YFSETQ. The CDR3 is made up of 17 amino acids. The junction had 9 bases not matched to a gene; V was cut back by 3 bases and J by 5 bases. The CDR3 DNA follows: TGCGCCAGCAGCTCTTACCGCGGGACAGGGAATAATTCACCCCTCCACTTT. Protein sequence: CASSSYRGTGNNSPLHF.

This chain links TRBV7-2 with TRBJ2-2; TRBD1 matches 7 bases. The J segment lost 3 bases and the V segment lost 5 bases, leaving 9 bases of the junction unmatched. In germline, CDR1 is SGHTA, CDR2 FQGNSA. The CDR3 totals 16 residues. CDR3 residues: CASSRTQGSYTGELFF. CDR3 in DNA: TGTGCCAGCAGCCGTACACAGGGGTCCTACACCGGGGAGCTGTTTTTT.

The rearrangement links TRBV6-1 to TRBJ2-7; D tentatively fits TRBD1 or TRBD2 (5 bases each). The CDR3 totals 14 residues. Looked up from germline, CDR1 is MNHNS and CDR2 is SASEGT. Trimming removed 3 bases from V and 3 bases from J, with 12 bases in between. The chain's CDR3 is CASSENGAGYEQYF. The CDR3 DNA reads TGTGCCAGCAGTGAGAACGGGGCAGGCTACGAGCAGTACTTC.

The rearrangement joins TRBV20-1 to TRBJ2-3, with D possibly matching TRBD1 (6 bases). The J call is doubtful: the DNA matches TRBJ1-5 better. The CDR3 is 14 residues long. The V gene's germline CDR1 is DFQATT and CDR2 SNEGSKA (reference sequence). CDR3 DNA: TGCAGTGCGGGTAGCGGGGGGCCCCGAGATACGCAGCATTTT. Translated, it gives CSAGSGGPRDTQHF.

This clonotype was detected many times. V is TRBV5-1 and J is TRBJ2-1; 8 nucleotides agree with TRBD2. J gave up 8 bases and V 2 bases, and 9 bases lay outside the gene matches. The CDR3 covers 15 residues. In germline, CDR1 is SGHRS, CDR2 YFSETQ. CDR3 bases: TGCGCCAGCAGCTTTGCCGGGACTAGTTTGGATGAGCAGTTCTTC. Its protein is CASSFAGTSLDEQFF.

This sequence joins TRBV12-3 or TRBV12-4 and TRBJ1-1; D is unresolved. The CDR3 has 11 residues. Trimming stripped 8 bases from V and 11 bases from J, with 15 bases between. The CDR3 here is CASQDTRMAFF. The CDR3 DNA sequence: TGTGCCAGCCAAGACACCCGGATGGCTTTCTTT.

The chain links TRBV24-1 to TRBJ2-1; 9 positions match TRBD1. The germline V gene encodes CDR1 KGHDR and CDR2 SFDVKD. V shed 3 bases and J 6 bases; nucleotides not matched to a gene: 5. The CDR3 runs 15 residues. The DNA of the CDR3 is TGTGCCACCAGTGATCCGGGACAGGGTCCCAATGAGCAGTTCTTC. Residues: CATSDPGQGPNEQFF.

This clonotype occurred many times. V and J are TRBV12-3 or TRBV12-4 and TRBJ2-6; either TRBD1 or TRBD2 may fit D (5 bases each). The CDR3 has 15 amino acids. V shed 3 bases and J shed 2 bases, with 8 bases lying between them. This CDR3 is CASSLGTTGANVLTF. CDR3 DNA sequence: TGTGCCAGCAGTTTGGGGACCACTGGGGCCAACGTCCTGACTTTC.

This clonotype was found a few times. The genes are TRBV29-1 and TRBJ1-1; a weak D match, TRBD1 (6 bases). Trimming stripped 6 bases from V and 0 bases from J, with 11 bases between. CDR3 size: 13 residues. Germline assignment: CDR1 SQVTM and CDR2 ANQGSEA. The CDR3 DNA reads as TGCAGCGTCCCAGGGGTCATGAACACTGAAGCTTTCTTT. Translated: CSVPGVMNTEAFF.